One sample yielded the 24 T cell receptor beta chains listed below, sequenced in a study of blood T cell repertoires in COVID-19. Here immunoSEQ multiplex PCR was the method, and the copy in TCRdb shows in-frame clones only, minus some. The sample carries about 99,000 clones, roughly 80% recorded once. Source material: peripheral blood. These TCRs come from a woman older than 75 with active or convalescent COVID-19.

The chain links TRBV24-1 to TRBJ2-2; possibly TRBD2 for D (5 bases). Looked up from germline, CDR1 is KGHDR and CDR2 is SFDVKD. The CDR3 has 14 residues. The ends were cut back, 9 bases at V and 2 bases at J, with 12 bases in the middle. The CDR3, as DNA: TGTGCCACCGGAACCAGCGGTAACACCGGGGAGCTGTTTTTT. It translates to CATGTSGNTGELFF.

This clone has more than one count but fewer than ten. The gene calls are TRBV6-8 and TRBJ2-5; 8 bases align to TRBD1. The junction had 14 bases not matched to a gene; V was cut back by 4 bases and J by 1 base. The CDR3 has 18 residues. Germline V gene sequence: CDR1 MNHGY, CDR2 SAAAGT. CDR3 loop: CASSWWELRDRTQETQYF. The CDR3, as DNA: TGTGCCAGCAGTTGGTGGGAGCTAAGGGACAGGACCCAAGAGACCCAGTACTTC.

V is TRBV28 and J is TRBJ2-7, with D possibly matching TRBD1 (5 bases). CDR3 size: 13 residues. Trimming pared 3 bases from V and 4 bases from J, leaving 10 bases between. CDR1 is MDHEN, CDR2 SYDVKM, per germline. The CDR3 DNA sequence: TGTGCCAGCAGTTTGTCCAGGGTATACGAGCAGTACTTC. It codes for CASSLSRVYEQYF.

The count of this clone is one. V is TRBV27 and J is TRBJ1-5; 8 bases match TRBD1. The CDR3 extends over 15 amino acids. V gave up 6 bases and J gave up 7 bases; unmatched junction bases: 11. The germline CDR1 and CDR2 sequences are MNHEY and SMNVEV (reference sequence). The CDR3, as DNA: TGTGCCAGCAGGGTCGGAGGGACAGGTTTACAGCCCCAGCATTTT. This translates into CASRVGGTGLQPQHF.

J is TRBJ1-1 and V is TRBV4-1, with D unclear. CDR1 is MGHRA, CDR2 YSYEKL, per germline. The CDR3 is 13 residues long. The V end was cut by 0 bases, the J end by 3 bases, with 5 bases between. CDR3 in DNA: TGCGCCAGCAGCCAAGAATCGTACACTGAAGCTTTCTTT. It codes for CASSQESYTEAFF.

This chain joins TRBV19 and TRBJ1-6, with D tentatively TRBD1 (5 bases). V lost 8 bases, J lost 7 bases, and 18 bases lay in between. Germline V gene sequence: CDR1 LNHDA, CDR2 SQIVND (reference sequence). The length of the CDR3 is 15 residues. CDR3 sequence reads: CASFDGGKTNSPLHF. The CDR3 region has the DNA TGTGCCAGTTTTGACGGGGGGAAGACAAATTCACCCCTCCACTTT.

The sample holds many counts of this clone. This chain uses TRBV15 with TRBJ2-5; possibly TRBD2 for D (5 bases). V lost 0 bases, J lost 3 bases, and 14 bases lay in between. The CDR3 consists of 16 residues. The V gene's germline CDR1 is LNHNV and CDR2 YYDKDF (reference sequence). For the CDR3, the DNA is TGTGCCACCAGCAGAGATGGGCGGGCCGGAAAAGAGACCCAGTACTTC. Translated, it gives CATSRDGRAGKETQYF.

This chain uses TRBV6-6 with TRBJ1-3, with 8 nucleotides matching TRBD1. Germline V lookup: CDR1 MNHNY, CDR2 SVGAGI (reference sequence). CDR3 length: 14 residues. Germline trimming cut 3 bases from V and 4 bases from J; bases unmatched to any gene: 2. CDR3 amino acids: CASSYQGAGNTIYF. The CDR3 coding sequence is TGTGCCAGCAGTTATCAGGGGGCCGGAAACACCATATATTTT.

The CDR3 bases are TGCGCCAGCAGCTTGGGTCAGGGGGCGAATTCACCCCTCCACTTT. Protein: CASSLGQGANSPLHF. This chain uses TRBV5-1 with TRBJ1-6, with TRBD1 matching 8 bases. The CDR3 runs to 15 residues. From germline, CDR1 is SGHRS and CDR2 YFSETQ. V lost 0 bases, J lost 7 bases, and 3 bases stayed unmatched. Supplemented by reference TRBV5-1 and TRBJ1-6, the full variable domain reads KAGVTQTPRYLIKTRGQQVTLSCSPISGHRSVSWYQQTPGQGLQFLFEYFSETQRNKGNFPGRFSGRQFSNSRSEMNVSTLELGDSALYLCASSLGQGANSPLHFGNGTRLTVT.

This clone was observed once. The chain employs TRBV9 and TRBJ2-1, with TRBD2 identical over 11 bases. V dropped 4 bases and J dropped 5; count of bases not matched to a gene: 8. The CDR3 consists of 16 residues. Germline CDR1 reads SGDLS; CDR2 reads YYNGEE. The CDR3 bases are TGTGCCAGCAGCCCCAGACTAGCGGGACGGAACAATGAGCAGTTCTTC. Residues: CASSPRLAGRNNEQFF.

The chain employs TRBV5-1 and TRBJ1-1; D is unresolved. V was pared by 4 bases and J by 0 bases, with 10 bases between. Germline V CDR1 and CDR2: SGHRS, YFSETQ. The CDR3 contains 14 residues. CDR3 loop: CASSREDMNTEAFF. CDR3 DNA sequence: TGCGCCAGCAGCCGTGAAGACATGAACACTGAAGCTTTCTTT.

J is TRBJ1-1 and V is TRBV5-1; unclear D gene. Trimming took 5 bases from V and 4 from J, leaving 15 bases between them. Germline V gene lookup returns CDR1 SGHRS and CDR2 YFSETQ. The CDR3 length is 14 residues. The CDR3 protein is CASREEASVTEAFF. The CDR3 nucleotides are TGCGCCAGCAGGGAGGAGGCTTCGGTCACTGAAGCTTTCTTT.

This clone came up a few times. CDR3 nucleotides: TGCGCCAGCCGACAGACTAATGAAAAACTGTTTTTT. It encodes CASRQTNEKLFF. The J gene is TRBJ1-4, the V gene TRBV5-1; a possible D gene is TRBD1 (5 bases). The CDR3 totals 12 residues. In germline, CDR1 is SGHRS, CDR2 YFSETQ. Trimming cost V 7 bases and J 2 bases, with 6 bases left between them.

In its sample, this clone was seen once. V gene TRBV28 combines with J gene TRBJ2-2; 9 bases map to TRBD1. Germline V gives CDR1 MDHEN, CDR2 SYDVKM. Trimming at V came to 9 bases and at J to 5 bases, leaving 7 bases not matched to a gene. The CDR3 contains 14 residues. CDR3: CASTGQGWTGELFF. The CDR3, as DNA: TGTGCCAGTACGGGACAGGGCTGGACCGGGGAGCTGTTTTTT.

This chain joins TRBV7-2 and TRBJ2-3; 7 bases agree with TRBD2. The CDR3 has 16 amino acids. V shed 5 bases and J 2 bases; nucleotides not matched to a gene: 10. Looked up from germline, CDR1 is SGHTA and CDR2 is FQGNSA. CDR3 in amino acids: CASSHSTGTITDTQYF. CDR3 coding DNA: TGTGCCAGCAGCCACAGTACCGGGACTATCACAGATACGCAGTATTTT.

The chain has TRBV5-1 and TRBJ1-3, with D uncertain. The CDR3 is 13 residues long. Germline V gives CDR1 SGHRS, CDR2 YFSETQ. V lost 5 bases, J lost 0 bases, and 6 bases lay in between. In DNA form, the CDR3 reads TGCGCCAGCAGACAAAACTCTGGAAACACCATATATTTT. Translation: CASRQNSGNTIYF.

The V and J genes are TRBV6-2 or TRBV6-3 and TRBJ2-5; tentative D call: TRBD2 (5 bases). V shed 7 bases and J shed 1 base, with 28 bases lying between them. Germline V gives CDR1 MNHEY, CDR2 SVGEGT. This CDR3 is built from 19 residues. CDR3 region: CASTPGISSVGRAQETQYF. CDR3 nucleotides: TGTGCCAGCACCCCGGGAATCTCGAGCGTAGGGAGAGCCCAAGAGACCCAGTACTTC.

The rearrangement links TRBV6-5 to TRBJ1-4; a weak D match, TRBD1 (5 bases). The CDR3 has 14 amino acids. Germline assignment: CDR1 MNHEY and CDR2 SVGAGI. With 6 bases removed from V and 2 bases from J, the gap between germline ends came to 10 bases. The DNA of the CDR3 is TGTGCCAGCAGGCTGGGGGGGACTAATGAAAAACTGTTTTTT. This gives the protein CASRLGGTNEKLFF.

This chain links TRBV10-1 with TRBJ1-1; D ambiguous. The V and J ends lost 3 bases and 6 bases respectively, with 11 bases between them. Germline V gene lookup returns CDR1 WNHNN and CDR2 SYGVQD (reference sequence). The CDR3 sequence is 13 residues long. The CDR3 nucleotides are TGCGCCAGCAGTGACCCGGCGGACTCTGAAGCTTTCTTT. As protein: CASSDPADSEAFF.

In nucleotides, the CDR3 is TGTGCCAGTAGGCCGGGGAGGGGAAGTGCCTATGGCTACACCTTC. Translated: CASRPGRGSAYGYTF. This chain connects TRBV19 to TRBJ1-2, with TRBD1 as a possible D gene (5 bases). With 6 bases removed from V and 4 bases from J, the gap between germline ends came to 18 bases. Germline V gene data show CDR1 as LNHDA and CDR2 as SQIVND (reference sequence). The CDR3 extends over 15 amino acids. Filled out from reference TRBV19 and TRBJ1-2, the complete variable domain reads DGGITQSPKYLFRKEGQNVTLSCEQNLNHDAMYWYRQDPGQGLRLIYYSQIVNDFQKGDIAEGYSVSREKKESFPLTVTSAQKNPTAFYLCASRPGRGSAYGYTFGSGTRLTVV.

The chain joins TRBV5-1 to TRBJ2-7, with 7 bases fitting TRBD2. The CDR3 totals 16 residues. CDR1 is SGHRS and CDR2 is YFSETQ in the germline V gene. J lost 1 base, V lost 4 bases, and 11 bases had no gene match. CDR3 loop: CASSEVSGIGSYEQYF. The CDR3 DNA follows: TGCGCCAGCAGCGAGGTGAGCGGGATTGGTTCCTACGAGCAGTACTTC.

This chain joins TRBV6-5 and TRBJ1-3; a weak D match, TRBD1 (6 bases). Per the germline V gene, CDR1 is MNHEY and CDR2 is SVGAGI. The CDR3 extends over 13 amino acids. V lost 5 bases and J 7 bases, leaving 12 bases between the germline ends. CDR3 protein: CASSLGTLNTIYF. In DNA, the CDR3 is TGTGCCAGCAGTCTCGGGACACTCAACACCATATATTTT.

This chain uses TRBV6-5 with TRBJ2-7; the match to TRBD1 covers 8 bases. The CDR3 covers 15 residues. Germline V CDR1 and CDR2: MNHEY, SVGAGI. The V and J ends lost 6 bases and 9 bases, in that order; junction bases with no gene match: 16. For the CDR3, the DNA is TGTGCCAGCAGCCCCCTGGGCAGGGGGCATAAGGTGCAGTACTTC. Translating gives CASSPLGRGHKVQYF.

This rearrangement joins TRBV2 to TRBJ2-7; 7 nucleotides line up with TRBD1. This CDR3 has 12 residues. Unmatched junction bases numbered 6, after V lost 7 bases and J lost 6 bases. Germline V gene sequence: CDR1 SNHLY, CDR2 FYNNEI. For the CDR3, the DNA is TGTGCCAGCATAGAACAGGGGACCGAGCAGTACTTC. This codes for CASIEQGTEQYF.